This entry is about one T cell receptor (beta chain). Its antigen is unidentified. The germline gives CDR1 MNHEY, CDR2 SVGAGI. V was pared by 3 bases and J by 0 bases, with 3 bases between. The CDR3 has 13 amino acids. Repertoires were generated with immunoSEQ multiplex PCR, while TCRdb's copy carries only in-frame clones and drops some. The table has tens of thousands of clones, under 90% seen once. The sample comes from a study of graft-versus-host responses after intestinal transplantation. Study-level information: As for transplant type, recipients had multivisceral, liver-intestinal, or isolated intestinal grafts. Every one of the recipients received anti-thymocyte globulin induction and afterwards took tacrolimus and steroids for roughly three years.

Lamina propria and intraepithelial lymphocytes were released by processing graft tissue. Study results and caveats: Early after transplant, HvG declines were associated with peak levels of circulating GvH clones.

This receptor was obtained from a human patient who received an intestinal transplant, so some T cells may come from the graft donor. V is TRBV6-5 and J is TRBJ1-5; D unclear. This specimen was ileum tissue, taken around 350 days after transplant. The CDR3, as DNA: TGTGCCAGCAGTTATAATAGCAATCAGCCCCAGCATTTT. Translated: CASSYNSNQPQHF.